This T cell receptor (beta chain) emerged from a study of OX40 agonist ivuxolimab in advanced cancers. Study at large: Patients were treated with ivuxolimab, an agonistic anti-OX40 (CD134) antibody. Under the entry rules, prior anti-PD-1, anti-PD-L1 or anti-CTLA-4 therapy was allowed, and around 36% had some.

Libraries were prepared by immunoSEQ multiplex PCR; TCRdb keeps only in-frame clonotypes and omits some of them. The sample lists roughly 90,000 clones; around 85% were seen once. Study observations and caveats: Expanded peripheral T-cell antigen specificity went undetermined. Those patients achieving a partial response at 0.1-3.0 mg/kg showed among the lowest clonal expansion.

V trimming: 5 bases; J trimming: 7 bases; junction bases outside the gene matches: 7. CDR3 length: 14 residues. Per germline, CDR1 SGHAT and CDR2 FQNNGV. As concerns this clone: Its cognate antigen is unknown.

The V gene is TRBV11-2, the J gene TRBJ2-2, with TRBD1 matching 7 bases. The sequence derives from an adult with an advanced solid tumor such as melanoma, head and neck, liver or kidney cancer. Source: CD4+ or CD8+ T cells sorted from blood, taken in a trial of the OX40 agonist ivuxolimab. The CDR3 nucleotides read TGTGCCAGCAGCCCAGACAGGGTTGGCGGGGAGCTGTTTTTT. As protein: CASSPDRVGGELFF.